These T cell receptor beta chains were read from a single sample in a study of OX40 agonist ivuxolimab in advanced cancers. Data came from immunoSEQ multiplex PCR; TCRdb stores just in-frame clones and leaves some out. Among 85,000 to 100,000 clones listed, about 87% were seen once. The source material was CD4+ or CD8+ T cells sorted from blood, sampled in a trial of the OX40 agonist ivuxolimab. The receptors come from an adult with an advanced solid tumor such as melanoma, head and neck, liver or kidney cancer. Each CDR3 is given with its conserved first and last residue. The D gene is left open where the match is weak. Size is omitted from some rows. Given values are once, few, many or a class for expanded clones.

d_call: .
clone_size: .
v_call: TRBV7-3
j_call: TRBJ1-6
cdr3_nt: TGTGCCAGCAGCTTAGGGCCCTATAATTCACCCCTCCACTTT
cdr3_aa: CASSLGPYNSPLHF

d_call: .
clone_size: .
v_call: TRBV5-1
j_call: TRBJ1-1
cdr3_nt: TGCGCCAGCAGCTTGTTGGGGACCCAGCGATTAAACACTGAAGCTTTCTTT
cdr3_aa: CASSLLGTQRLNTEAFF

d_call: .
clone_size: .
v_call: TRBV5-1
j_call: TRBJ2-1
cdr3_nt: TGCGCCAGCAGCTTGGGACAGCCTGGGAGCAATGAGCAGTTCTTC
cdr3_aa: CASSLGQPGSNEQFF

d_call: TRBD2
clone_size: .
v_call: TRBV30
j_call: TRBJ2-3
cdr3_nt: TGTGCCTGGAGTCCCGCGGGGGGAGCGTATACGCAGTATTTT
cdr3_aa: CAWSPAGGAYTQYF

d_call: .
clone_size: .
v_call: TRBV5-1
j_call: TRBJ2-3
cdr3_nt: TGCGCCAGCAGCTTTAGCGGAAGCACAGATACGCAGTATTTT
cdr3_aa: CASSFSGSTDTQYF

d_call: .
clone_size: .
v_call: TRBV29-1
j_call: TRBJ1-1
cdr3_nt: TGCAGCGTTGGGATCAGGGGTTGGAGCACTGAAGCTTTCTTT
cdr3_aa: CSVGIRGWSTEAFF

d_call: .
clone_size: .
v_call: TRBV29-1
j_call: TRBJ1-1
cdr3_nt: TGCAGCGTTTCTAAGACAGCAAACACTGAAGCTTTCTTT
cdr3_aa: CSVSKTANTEAFF

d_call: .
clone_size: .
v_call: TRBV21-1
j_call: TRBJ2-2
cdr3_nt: TGTGCCAGCAGCAAAAATTGGGCTAGCGGGAGAAACACCGGGGAGCTGTTTTTT
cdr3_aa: CASSKNWASGRNTGELFF

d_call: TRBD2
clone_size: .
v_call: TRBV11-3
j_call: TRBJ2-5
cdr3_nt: TGTGCCAGCAGCTTAGATCGTTCGACTAGCGGACAAGAGACCCAGTACTTC
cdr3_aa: CASSLDRSTSGQETQYF

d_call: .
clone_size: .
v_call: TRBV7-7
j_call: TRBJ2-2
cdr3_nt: TGTGCCAGCAGATTAAGGGAACGAACCCACACCGGGGAGCTGTTTTTT
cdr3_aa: CASRLRERTHTGELFF

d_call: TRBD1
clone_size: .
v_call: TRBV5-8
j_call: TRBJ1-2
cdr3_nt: TGTGCCAGCAGCTTGGGGGACAGTAACTATGGCTACACCTTC
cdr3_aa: CASSLGDSNYGYTF

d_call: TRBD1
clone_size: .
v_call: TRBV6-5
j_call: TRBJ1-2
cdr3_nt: TGTGCCAGCAGTTACATGGGACAGGCCTCGGGGGGCTACACCTTC
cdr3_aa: CASSYMGQASGGYTF

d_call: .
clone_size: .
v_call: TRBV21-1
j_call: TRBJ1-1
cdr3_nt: TGTGCCAGCAGCAAATTTCTCCGGGTTCACACTGAAGCTTTCTTT
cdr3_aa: CASSKFLRVHTEAFF

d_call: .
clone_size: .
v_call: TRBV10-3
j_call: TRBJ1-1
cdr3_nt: TGTGCCATCAGGTGGGGCGAGGACACTGAAGCTTTCTTT
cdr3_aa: CAIRWGEDTEAFF

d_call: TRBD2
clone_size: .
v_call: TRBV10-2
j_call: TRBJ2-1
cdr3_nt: TGCGCCAGCTGCGTTACTAGCGGTTTTTTCGATGAGCAGTTCTTC
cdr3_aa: CASCVTSGFFDEQFF

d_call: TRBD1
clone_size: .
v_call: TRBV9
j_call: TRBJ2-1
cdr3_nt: TGTGCCAGCAGCGTCAGGACAGGGGGTAACTCCTACAATGAGCAGTTCTTC
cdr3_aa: CASSVRTGGNSYNEQFF

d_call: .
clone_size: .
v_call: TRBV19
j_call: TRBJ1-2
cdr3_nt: TGTGCCAGTAGGCGGGATAACTATGGCTACACCTTC
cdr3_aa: CASRRDNYGYTF

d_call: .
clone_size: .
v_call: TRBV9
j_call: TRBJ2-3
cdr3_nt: TGTGCCAGCAGCGTAGGTCTTGGGGGGAACACAGATACGCAGTATTTT
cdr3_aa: CASSVGLGGNTDTQYF

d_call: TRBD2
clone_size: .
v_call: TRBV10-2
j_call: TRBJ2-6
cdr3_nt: TGCGCCAGCAGTGAGCAAGCGGGAGCTGGGGCCAACGTCCTGACTTTC
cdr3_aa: CASSEQAGAGANVLTF

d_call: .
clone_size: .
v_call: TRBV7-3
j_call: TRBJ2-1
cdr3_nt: TGTGCCAGCAGCATAGGACTGGTCTACAATGAGCAGTTCTTC
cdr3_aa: CASSIGLVYNEQFF

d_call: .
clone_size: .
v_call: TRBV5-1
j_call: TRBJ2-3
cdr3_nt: TGCGCCAGCAGCCCGGGAGCTAGCACAGATACGCAGTATTTT
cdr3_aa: CASSPGASTDTQYF

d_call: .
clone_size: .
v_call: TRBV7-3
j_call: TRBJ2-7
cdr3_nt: TGTGCCAGCAGCTTAAGTCAGGAATACGAGCAGTACTTC
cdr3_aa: CASSLSQEYEQYF

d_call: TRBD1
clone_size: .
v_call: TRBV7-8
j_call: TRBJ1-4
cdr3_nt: TGTGCCAGCAGCTCGGGACAGGTCTATGAAAAACTGTTTTTT
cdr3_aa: CASSSGQVYEKLFF

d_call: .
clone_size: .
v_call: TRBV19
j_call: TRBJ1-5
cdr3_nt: TGTGCCAGTAGTATTTTAGGAGGGCGCGGCAATCAGCCCCAGCATTTT
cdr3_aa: CASSILGGRGNQPQHF

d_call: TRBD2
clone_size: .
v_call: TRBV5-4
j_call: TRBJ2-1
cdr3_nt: TGTGCCAGCAGCTTGGATTCACTCGGACTAGCGGAAGACAATGAGCAGTTCTTC
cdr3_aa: CASSLDSLGLAEDNEQFF

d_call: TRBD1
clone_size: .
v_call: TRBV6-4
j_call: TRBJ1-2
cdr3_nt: TGTGCCAGCAGGGACAGGGGGCAACTTGGCTATGGCTACACCTTC
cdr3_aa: CASRDRGQLGYGYTF

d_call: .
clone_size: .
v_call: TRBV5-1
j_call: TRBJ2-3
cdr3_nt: TGCGCCAGCAGCCCCGACCCAAATGCCTATACGCAGTATTTT
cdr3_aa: CASSPDPNAYTQYF

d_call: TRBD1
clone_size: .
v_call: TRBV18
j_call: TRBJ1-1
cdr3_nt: TGTGCCAGCTCACCCGGACAGGGAACAGACACTGAAGCTTTCTTT
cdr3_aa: CASSPGQGTDTEAFF

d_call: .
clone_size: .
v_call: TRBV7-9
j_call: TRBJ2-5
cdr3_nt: TGTGCCAGCAGCGTAGTCGAGACCCAGTACTTC
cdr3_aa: CASSVVETQYF

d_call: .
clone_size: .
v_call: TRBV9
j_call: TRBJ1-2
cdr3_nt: TGTGCCAGCAGCGTAGAAGCAGGGAATAACTATGGCTACACCTTC
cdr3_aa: CASSVEAGNNYGYTF

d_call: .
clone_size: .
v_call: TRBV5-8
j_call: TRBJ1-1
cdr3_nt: TGTGCCAGTACTAAAATTTGGGCTGAAGCTTTCTTT
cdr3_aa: CASTKIWAEAFF

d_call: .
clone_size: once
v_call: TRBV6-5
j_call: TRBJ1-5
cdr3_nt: TGTGCCAGCAGTTCAAGGCAGTATCAGCCCCAGCATTTT
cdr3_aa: CASSSRQYQPQHF

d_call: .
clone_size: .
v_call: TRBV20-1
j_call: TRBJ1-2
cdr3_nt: TGCAGTGCTATCCCTAACTATGGCTACACCTTC
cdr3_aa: CSAIPNYGYTF

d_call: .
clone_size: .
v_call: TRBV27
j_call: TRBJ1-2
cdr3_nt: TGTGCCAGCAGTCGAGTATCCGGGACACATTATGGCTACACCTTC
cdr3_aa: CASSRVSGTHYGYTF

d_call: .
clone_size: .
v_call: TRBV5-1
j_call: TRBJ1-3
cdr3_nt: TGCGCCAGCAGCTTGGACCGGACTGGAAACACCATATATTTT
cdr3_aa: CASSLDRTGNTIYF

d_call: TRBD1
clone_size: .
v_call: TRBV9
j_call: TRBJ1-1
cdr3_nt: TGTGCCAGCAGCTTCCAGGACAGGGACACTGAAGCTTTCTTT
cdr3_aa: CASSFQDRDTEAFF

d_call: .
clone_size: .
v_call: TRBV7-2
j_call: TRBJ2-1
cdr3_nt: TGTGCCAGCAGCTTATTTGCTAGCTCCTACAATGAGCAGTTCTTC
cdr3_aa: CASSLFASSYNEQFF

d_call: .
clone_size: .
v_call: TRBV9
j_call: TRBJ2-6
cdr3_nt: TGTGCCAGCAGCGTAGACGGACGTGTGGCAGGGTCTGGGGCCAACGTCCTGACTTTC
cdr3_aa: CASSVDGRVAGSGANVLTF

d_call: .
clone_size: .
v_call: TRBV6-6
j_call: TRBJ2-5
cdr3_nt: TGTGCCAGCAGTTACTCTGGTAGTGTTCAAGAGACCCAGTACTTC
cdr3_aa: CASSYSGSVQETQYF

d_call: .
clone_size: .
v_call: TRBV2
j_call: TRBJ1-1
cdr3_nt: TGTGCCAGCAGTGAACAGGGCATGAACACTGAAGCTTTCTTT
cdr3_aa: CASSEQGMNTEAFF

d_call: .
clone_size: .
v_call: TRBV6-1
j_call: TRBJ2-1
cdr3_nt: TGCGCCAGCAGGTCGGGCAACGCTCGGTTCTTC
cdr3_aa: CASRSGNARFF

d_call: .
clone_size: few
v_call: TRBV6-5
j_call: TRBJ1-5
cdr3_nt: TGTGCCAGCAGTTACTTATTTGGGCCCCAGCATTTT
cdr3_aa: CASSYLFGPQHF

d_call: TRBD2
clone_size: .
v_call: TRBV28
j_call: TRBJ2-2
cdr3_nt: TGTGCCAGCAGTTTAGCGGGGGCGAACACCGGGGAGCTGTTTTTT
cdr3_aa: CASSLAGANTGELFF

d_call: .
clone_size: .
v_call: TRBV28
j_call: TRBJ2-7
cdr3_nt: TGTGCCAGTGACCACAGGACCCCCTACGAGCAGTACTTC
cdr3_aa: CASDHRTPYEQYF

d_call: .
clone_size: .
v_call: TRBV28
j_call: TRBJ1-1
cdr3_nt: TGTGCCAGCAGTTCCCCAGCCCCTACAGAGAACACTGAAGCTTTCTTT
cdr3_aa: CASSSPAPTENTEAFF

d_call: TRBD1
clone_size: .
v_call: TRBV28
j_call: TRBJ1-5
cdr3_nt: TGTGCCAGCAGTTTGCAGACAGGGGGGATCCAGCCCCAGCATTTT
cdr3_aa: CASSLQTGGIQPQHF

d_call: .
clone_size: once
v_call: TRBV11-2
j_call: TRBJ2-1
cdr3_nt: TGTGCCAGCAGCTTAGTCAGGGTAGGTGAGCAGTTCTTC
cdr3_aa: CASSLVRVGEQFF

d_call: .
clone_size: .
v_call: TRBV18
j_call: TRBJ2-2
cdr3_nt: TGTGCCAGCTCACTAAGGAGGAACACCGGGGAGCTGTTTTTT
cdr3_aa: CASSLRRNTGELFF

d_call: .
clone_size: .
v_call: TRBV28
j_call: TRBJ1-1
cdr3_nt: TGTGCCAGCCACTACCCCCACCCACAGTACACTGAAGCTTTCTTT
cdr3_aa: CASHYPHPQYTEAFF

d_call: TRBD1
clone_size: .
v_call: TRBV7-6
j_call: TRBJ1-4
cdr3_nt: TGTGCCAGCACCTTGGGGACAGCTGCAACTAATGAAAAACTGTTTTTT
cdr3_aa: CASTLGTAATNEKLFF

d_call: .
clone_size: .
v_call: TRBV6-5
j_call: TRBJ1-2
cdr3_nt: TGTGCCAGCAGTTCCCGGACGGGACCTAACTATGGCTACACCTTC
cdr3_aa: CASSSRTGPNYGYTF

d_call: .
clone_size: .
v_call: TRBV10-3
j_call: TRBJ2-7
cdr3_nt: TGTGCCATCAGTGAGTTCGTTTCTGGGACCTACGAGCAGTACTTC
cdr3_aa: CAISEFVSGTYEQYF

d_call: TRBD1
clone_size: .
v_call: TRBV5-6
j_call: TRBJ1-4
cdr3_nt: TGTGCCAGCAGCGACAGGGCAAATGAAAAACTGTTTTTT
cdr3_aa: CASSDRANEKLFF